One sample yielded the 25 T cell receptor beta chains listed below, sequenced in a study of CD8 T cells in Susac syndrome. Random hexamers served to reverse transcribe roughly 0.5 to 1 ug RNA. TCRdb called the immunoSEQ multiplex PCR reads again in MiXCR, with one record for every CDR3 protein. The sample has more than 70,000 distinct CDR3 sequences, around 93% seen once. The material sequenced was CD8+ T cells from PBMCs. These receptors were taken from a human donor in good health.

The chain joins TRBV7-3 to TRBJ2-1; 8 bases line up with TRBD2. Germline values: CDR1 SGHTA, CDR2 FQGTGA. J gave up 0 bases and V 3 bases, and 1 base lay outside the gene matches. The CDR3 loop spans 15 amino acids. For the CDR3, the DNA is TGTGCCAGCAGCTTGCGGGGGGCCTCCTACAATGAGCAGTTCTTC. Amino acid sequence: CASSLRGASYNEQFF.

This clonotype occurred a few times. V gene TRBV12-5 combines with J gene TRBJ1-1, with TRBD1 matching 8 bases. Germline lookup yields CDR1 LGHNT and CDR2 FRNRAP. Trimming took 3 bases from V and 3 from J; bases not matched to a gene: 15. The CDR3 runs 18 residues. The CDR3 loop reads CASGFLLDREPPYTEAFF. The DNA of the CDR3 is TGTGCTAGTGGTTTTCTCTTGGACAGGGAGCCTCCCTACACTGAAGCTTTCTTT.

The V call is TRBV27, the J call TRBJ1-6, with unresolved D. V lost 6 bases, J lost 7 bases, and 16 bases lay in between. This CDR3 is built from 15 residues. The V gene's germline CDR1 is MNHEY and CDR2 SMNVEV (reference sequence). CDR3 nucleotide sequence: TGTGCCAGCAGCCTCATCGTCGGGTCCAATTCACCCCTCCACTTT. Its translation: CASSLIVGSNSPLHF.

The V and J genes are TRBV29-1 and TRBJ2-5; possibly TRBD1 or TRBD2 for D (6 bases each). CDR3 length: 12 residues. Trimming stripped 6 bases from V and 5 bases from J, with 13 bases between. Germline V gene lookup returns CDR1 SQVTM and CDR2 ANQGSEA. The CDR3 protein is CSVVGGGETQYF. Written as DNA, the CDR3 is TGCAGCGTAGTAGGAGGGGGGGAGACCCAGTACTTC.

J is TRBJ2-7 and V is TRBV6-5; no clear D. The germline CDR1 and CDR2 sequences are MNHEY and SVGAGI. The CDR3 is 15 residues long. V lost 0 bases to trimming and J lost 0 bases, with 9 bases between them. Here the CDR3 DNA reads TGTGCCAGCAGTTACTCGGTACGGGCCTCCTACGAGCAGTACTTC. Translating it yields CASSYSVRASYEQYF.

V is TRBV7-9 and J is TRBJ2-5; 8 bases align to TRBD2. V was pared by 5 bases and J by 4 bases, with 9 bases of the junction left unmatched. The CDR3 length is 15 residues. From germline, CDR1 is SEHNR and CDR2 FQNEAQ (reference sequence). In DNA form, the CDR3 reads TGTGCCAGCAGCCCGCAAGCGGGGGCTATAGAGACCCAGTACTTC. It is translated as CASSPQAGAIETQYF.

The chain couples TRBV6-5 to TRBJ2-7; D call uncertain. Deletions cut 2 bases from V and 4 bases from J, with 12 bases between. The germline gives CDR1 MNHEY, CDR2 SVGAGI. CDR3 length equals 14 residues. The CDR3 DNA reads as TGTGCCAGCAGTTACCCCGGCCAGGAGTACGAGCAGTACTTC. Translating gives CASSYPGQEYEQYF.

V gene TRBV6-1 combines with J gene TRBJ2-7; D gene ambiguous. CDR1 is MNHNS and CDR2 is SASEGT in the germline V gene. The CDR3 extends over 14 amino acids. The germline V and J ends were trimmed by 3 bases and 5 bases, with 14 bases remaining between them. For the CDR3, the DNA is TGTGCCAGCAGTGAGGGCAGGTCGACCGACGAGCAGTACTTC. This sequence encodes CASSEGRSTDEQYF.

This chain connects TRBV6-4 to TRBJ2-1; possible D gene TRBD2, 6 bases. There are 13 residues in the CDR3. Germline values: CDR1 MRHNA, CDR2 SNTAGT. V gave up 4 bases and J gave up 8 bases, with 12 bases separating them. This CDR3 is CASSAGSADEQFF. As DNA, the CDR3 is TGTGCCAGCAGTGCCGGGAGTGCGGATGAGCAGTTCTTC.

CDR3 region: CASSANRGLAEAFF. As DNA, the CDR3 is TGTGCCAGTAGTGCAAACAGGGGATTGGCTGAAGCTTTCTTT. The rearrangement joins TRBV19 to TRBJ1-1; TRBD1 aligns across 7 bases. J lost 6 bases, V lost 5 bases, and 9 bases had no gene match. This CDR3 region has 14 residues. Germline CDR1 LNHDA, CDR2 SQIVND (reference sequence).

V usage is TRBV9 and J usage is TRBJ2-1; 7 positions match TRBD1. The CDR3 totals 14 residues. The ends lost 0 bases at V and 9 bases at J; junction bases unmatched: 6. The V gene's germline CDR1 is SGDLS and CDR2 YYNGEE. The CDR3 DNA reads as TGTGCCAGCAGCGTAGGCGACAGGGAAGGTGAGCAGTTCTTC. Translating gives CASSVGDREGEQFF.

The J gene is TRBJ2-1, the V gene TRBV27, with TRBD2 matching over 8 bases. V lost 3 bases to trimming and J lost 2 bases; unmatched junction nucleotides: 0. The CDR3 has 14 residues. The germline gives CDR1 MNHEY, CDR2 SMNVEV (reference sequence). The CDR3 here is CASSFSGAYNEQFF. The CDR3, as DNA: TGTGCCAGCAGTTTTAGCGGGGCCTACAATGAGCAGTTCTTC.

CDR3 DNA: TGCGCCAGCCAGAAGACTAGCGGGGCGTACAATGAGCAGTTCTTC. Translating it yields CASQKTSGAYNEQFF. The rearrangement links TRBV4-1 to TRBJ2-1; 11 bases match TRBD2. CDR1 is MGHRA, CDR2 YSYEKL, per germline. Trimming took 8 bases from V and 4 from J; bases not matched to a gene: 7. This CDR3 region has 15 residues.

The rearrangement uses TRBV29-1 and TRBJ2-1; 8 bases map to TRBD2. The CDR3 contains 16 residues. Germline trimming cut 1 base from V and 2 bases from J; bases unmatched to any gene: 7. Germline V gene data show CDR1 as SQVTM and CDR2 as ANQGSEA. The CDR3 protein is CSVEAHTGGAYNEQFF. CDR3 in DNA: TGCAGCGTTGAAGCCCACACGGGAGGGGCCTACAATGAGCAGTTCTTC.

This chain uses TRBV4-1 with TRBJ1-2, with D unclear. Germline CDR1 MGHRA, CDR2 YSYEKL. V was shortened by 1 base and J by 2 bases, with 11 bases between the two germline ends. The CDR3 consists of 15 residues. CDR3 DNA: TGCGCCAGCAGCCAAGCCTCGACTCCAAACTATGGCTACACCTTC. This sequence encodes CASSQASTPNYGYTF.

The chain combines TRBV27 with TRBJ1-6; TRBD1 is a possible D gene (5 bases). V lost 6 bases and J 0 bases, leaving 21 bases between the germline ends. This CDR3 has 19 amino acids. The germline V gene encodes CDR1 MNHEY and CDR2 SMNVEV (reference sequence). The CDR3 DNA is TGTGCCAGCAGACTATACCGGGGCCCATTGAGCTCCTATAATTCACCCCTCCACTTT. It encodes CASRLYRGPLSSYNSPLHF.

J is TRBJ2-3 and V is TRBV6-4; D possibly corresponds to TRBD1 (6 bases). The V end lost 3 bases, the J end lost 1 base, and 11 bases lay between the germline ends. Looked up from germline, CDR1 is MRHNA and CDR2 is SNTAGT. The CDR3 runs to 15 residues. For the CDR3, the DNA is TGTGCCAGCAGTGAAGTTCCAGGGGGCACAGATACGCAGTATTTT. Its protein is CASSEVPGGTDTQYF.

The chain links TRBV6-6 to TRBJ2-5, with 8 bases that match TRBD1. CDR1 is MNHNY and CDR2 is SVGAGI in the germline V gene (reference sequence). J lost 6 bases, V lost 7 bases, and 7 bases had no gene match. This CDR3 is 13 amino acids long. CDR3 in amino acids: CASTLGQAKTQYF. The CDR3 DNA reads as TGTGCCAGCACCCTGGGACAGGCGAAGACCCAGTACTTC.

The sample holds one count of this clonotype. This chain links TRBV12-3 or TRBV12-4 with TRBJ1-1; 10 bases match TRBD1. With V trimmed by 6 bases and J by 10 bases, 2 bases remained unmatched. The CDR3 has 11 amino acids. The CDR3 DNA sequence: TGTGCCAGCAGGACAGGGGGCTCAGCTTTCTTT. Protein product: CASRTGGSAFF.

The genes are TRBV20-1 and TRBJ2-3; 11 nucleotides line up with TRBD1. CDR1 and CDR2 from the germline V gene are DFQATT and SNEGSKA (reference sequence). The CDR3 runs to 15 residues. Trimming cost V 1 base and J 3 bases; bases outside gene matches: 3. CDR3 region: CSARAGTGGTDTQYF. DNA for the CDR3: TGCAGTGCTAGAGCCGGGACAGGGGGGACAGATACGCAGTATTTT.

This clonotype is a singleton in its sample. CDR3 sequence: CASSPRDTFYTSGNTIYF. In DNA, the CDR3 is TGTGCCAGCAGTCCTCGCGATACTTTCTATACATCTGGAAACACCATATATTTT. The rearrangement joins TRBV12-3 or TRBV12-4 to TRBJ1-3, with no clear D. The V end was cut by 5 bases, the J end by 1 base, with 21 bases between. The CDR3 covers 18 residues.

This clonotype was observed a single time. CDR3 sequence reads: CASSRLQRESGDEQFF. CDR3 DNA sequence: TGCGCCAGCAGTCGACTCCAGAGGGAGTCTGGCGATGAGCAGTTCTTC. The rearrangement uses TRBV23-1 and TRBJ2-1, with a possible D match to TRBD2 (5 bases). TRBV23-1 has ORF status, its function being uncertain. The CDR3 has 16 residues. Trimming shortened V by 4 bases and J by 8 bases, and 21 bases separated the two germline ends.

CDR3 region: CAISEMSNNEQFF. CDR3 DNA: TGTGCCATCAGTGAGATGTCGAACAATGAGCAGTTCTTC. The rearrangement joins TRBV10-3 to TRBJ2-1; no definite D call. Trimming took off 2 bases at V and 5 bases at J, with 7 bases between the two ends. Germline lookup yields CDR1 ENHRY and CDR2 SYGVKD. This CDR3 has 13 amino acids.

The chain couples TRBV27 to TRBJ1-5, with D uncertain. This CDR3 is 10 amino acids long. Trimming shortened V by 8 bases and J by 7 bases, and 6 bases separated the two germline ends. Germline assignment: CDR1 MNHEY and CDR2 SMNVEV (reference sequence). This CDR3 is CASRPQPQHF. DNA for the CDR3: TGTGCCAGCCGCCCGCAGCCCCAGCATTTT.

The chain uses TRBV20-1 and TRBJ2-3, with 9 bases aligning to TRBD1. Looked up from germline, CDR1 is DFQATT and CDR2 is SNEGSKA (reference sequence). The CDR3 contains 14 residues. Germline trimming cut 5 bases from V and 4 bases from J; bases unmatched to any gene: 7. This chain's CDR3 is CSARGQGSADTQYF. As DNA, the CDR3 is TGCAGTGCTCGGGGACAGGGCTCGGCAGATACGCAGTATTTT.